A selection of T cell receptor beta chains follows, all from one sample in a study of T-cell reconstitution after alpha-beta-depleted transplantation in children. MiXCR, run by TCRdb on the PCR reads, gives a single entry per CDR3 protein. The profile shows 250,000 to 300,000 distinct CDR3 sequences, roughly 7.8% of them singletons. This specimen consisted of peripheral blood, obtained 360 days after TCRalphabeta/CD19-depleted stem cell transplant. The receptors were sampled from a female patient between 2 and 15 years old who had a stem cell transplant for Fanconi anemia, so the T cells may come from the graft donor. CDR3s include the opening cysteine and the closing phenylalanine or tryptophan. A D gene is named only where the DNA matches it firmly. Not every row has a clone size; where given, it reads once, few, many or a size class.

abundance,d_gene,v_gene,j_gene,CDR3aa,CDR3nt
NA,NA,TRBV14,TRBJ2-7,CASSLLNPTGLYEQYF,TGTGCCAGCAGCCTTCTAAACCCGACAGGTCTCTACGAGCAGTACTTC
many,TRBD1,TRBV5-6,TRBJ1-6,CASSAGQIDSPLHF,TGTGCCAGCAGCGCGGGACAGATCGACTCACCCCTCCACTTT
many,NA,TRBV20-1,TRBJ2-7,CSARGAYEQYF,TGCAGTGCTAGGGGGGCCTACGAGCAGTACTTC
few,TRBD2,TRBV27,TRBJ2-1,CASSLLAGGRDEQFF,TGTGCCAGCAGTCTATTAGCGGGGGGGCGGGATGAGCAGTTCTTC
NA,NA,TRBV4-1,TRBJ2-5,CASSHPGGTQYF,TGCGCCAGCAGCCATCCCGGGGGGACCCAGTACTTC
many,NA,TRBV18,TRBJ1-5,CASSPGGNQPQHF,TGTGCCAGCTCACCAGGGGGGAATCAGCCCCAGCATTTT
few,NA,TRBV3-1,TRBJ2-2,CASSQAPGTQTGELFF,TGTGCCAGCAGCCAAGCCCCCGGGACACAAACCGGGGAGCTGTTTTTT
NA,NA,TRBV27,TRBJ1-1,CASSFIQGVNTEAFF,TGTGCCAGCAGTTTCATACAGGGAGTGAACACTGAAGCTTTCTTT
many,NA,TRBV5-1,TRBJ2-3,CASSLDSPGADTQYF,TGCGCCAGCAGCTTGGATTCACCTGGGGCAGATACGCAGTATTTT
few,NA,TRBV12-3/TRBV12-4,TRBJ2-3,CASATGAVASSTDTQYF,TGTGCCAGCGCTACTGGGGCGGTGGCTTCTAGCACAGATACGCAGTATTTT
many,NA,TRBV28,TRBJ1-5,CASSLRGTSALNQPQHF,TGTGCCAGCAGTTTAAGGGGTACGTCAGCTCTAAATCAGCCCCAGCATTTT
many,NA,TRBV10-1,TRBJ2-1,CASSDFRDTAYNEQFF,TGCGCCAGCAGTGATTTTCGGGATACAGCCTACAATGAGCAGTTCTTC
NA,TRBD2,TRBV7-3,TRBJ2-3,CASKAGVAVTDTQYF,TGTGCCAGCAAGGCGGGAGTGGCGGTCACAGATACGCAGTATTTT
many,NA,TRBV12-3/TRBV12-4,TRBJ1-2,CASSFDLVNYGYTF,TGTGCCAGCAGTTTCGACTTGGTTAACTATGGCTACACCTTC
NA,NA,TRBV6-2/TRBV6-3,TRBJ2-7,CASSYQGGRPLYEQYF,TGTGCCAGCAGTTACCAGGGTGGACGACCGCTCTACGAGCAGTACTTC
many,TRBD1,TRBV20-1,TRBJ1-5,CSALQGNSNQPQHF,TGCAGTGCTTTACAGGGGAATAGCAATCAGCCCCAGCATTTT
NA,NA,TRBV10-3,TRBJ1-5,CAISESGSRQPQHF,TGTGCCATCAGTGAGTCTGGGAGTCGTCAGCCCCAGCATTTT
few,NA,TRBV28,TRBJ1-5,CASSLVGAGLLGNQPQHF,TGTGCCAGCAGTTTGGTGGGGGCAGGGCTGTTGGGCAATCAGCCCCAGCATTTT
many,NA,TRBV5-1,TRBJ2-3,CASSLAGVGDTQYF,TGCGCCAGCAGCTTGGCCGGGGTGGGCGATACGCAGTATTTT
many,TRBD1,TRBV12-3/TRBV12-4,TRBJ1-2,CASSGTVLNYGYTF,TGTGCCAGCAGCGGGACAGTTCTCAATTATGGCTACACCTTC
many,NA,TRBV5-5,TRBJ2-6,CASSNPTGSRGANVLTF,TGTGCCAGCAGCAACCCCACCGGTTCAAGAGGGGCCAACGTCCTGACTTTC
many,TRBD2,TRBV4-3,TRBJ2-1,CASSQDEAGVSYNEQFF,TGCGCCAGCAGCCAAGATGAAGCGGGGGTCTCCTACAATGAGCAGTTCTTC
NA,TRBD1,TRBV28,TRBJ1-5,CASSFDRVNQPQHF,TGTGCCAGCAGTTTCGACAGGGTGAATCAGCCCCAGCATTTT
many,NA,TRBV10-3,TRBJ1-1,CAISDPRDYNTEAFF,TGTGCCATCAGTGATCCCCGGGATTACAACACTGAAGCTTTCTTT
NA,NA,TRBV7-3,TRBJ1-1,CASSTDPQSGAFF,TGTGCCAGCAGCACAGACCCACAGAGCGGAGCTTTCTTT
many,NA,TRBV29-1,TRBJ2-7,CSASDNPYEQYF,TGCAGCGCTTCTGACAACCCCTACGAGCAGTACTTC
many,NA,TRBV12-3/TRBV12-4,TRBJ1-2,CASSLTEFYGYTF,TGTGCCAGCAGTTTGACCGAATTCTATGGCTACACCTTC
NA,NA,TRBV6-1,TRBJ2-5,CASSHQDREWRGVETQYF,TGTGCCAGCAGCCACCAAGACAGGGAGTGGAGGGGTGTGGAGACCCAGTACTTC
few,TRBD1,TRBV7-9,TRBJ2-1,CASSTGQEIQFF,TGTGCCAGCAGCACGGGACAGGAGATACAGTTCTTC
many,NA,TRBV7-8,TRBJ1-4,CASSPQKLRDEKLFF,TGTGCCAGCAGCCCCCAAAAGCTGAGGGATGAAAAACTGTTTTTT
few,TRBD2,TRBV3-1,TRBJ2-3,CASSQPHGGRGGFTDTQYF,TGTGCCAGCAGCCAACCCCATGGAGGCCGGGGGGGATTCACAGATACGCAGTATTTT
many,TRBD1,TRBV20-1,TRBJ1-5,CSARMGQGTQPQHF,TGCAGTGCTAGGATGGGACAGGGGACTCAGCCCCAGCATTTT
few,TRBD2,TRBV12-3/TRBV12-4,TRBJ2-3,CASSSIVVAGGRHTQYF,TGTGCCAGCAGTTCAATAGTAGTCGCGGGGGGACGACATACGCAGTATTTT
NA,TRBD1,TRBV9,TRBJ1-6,CASSARGLPGQYNSPLHF,TGTGCCAGCAGCGCGAGAGGGCTACCGGGACAGTATAATTCACCCCTCCACTTT
many,NA,TRBV10-3,TRBJ2-1,CAIGGGNEQFF,TGTGCCATCGGGGGTGGGAATGAGCAGTTCTTC
few,NA,TRBV7-9,TRBJ1-2,CASSLGGFNGYTF,TGTGCCAGCAGCTTAGGGGGATTCAATGGCTACACCTTC
many,NA,TRBV29-1,TRBJ2-1,CSVGWGAYNEQFF,TGCAGCGTTGGGTGGGGGGCTTACAATGAGCAGTTCTTC
few,TRBD1,TRBV5-1,TRBJ1-1,CASSTTGGLEAFF,TGCGCCAGCAGCACAACAGGGGGACTTGAAGCTTTCTTT
few,NA,TRBV15,TRBJ2-3,CATSTPGVGLTDTQYF,TGTGCCACCAGTACCCCGGGAGTAGGACTTACTGATACGCAGTATTTT
NA,NA,TRBV6-2/TRBV6-3,TRBJ1-2,CASTSRASNYGYTF,TGTGCCAGCACATCCAGAGCCTCTAACTATGGCTACACCTTC
few,NA,TRBV20-1,TRBJ1-2,CSGGGLHGYTF,TGCAGTGGGGGGGGGCTGCACGGCTACACCTTC
many,NA,TRBV6-5,TRBJ2-3,CASSYLPSSGDTQYF,TGTGCCAGCAGTTACCTCCCCTCGAGCGGAGATACGCAGTATTTT
many,NA,TRBV28,TRBJ1-1,CASMGSTALNTEAFF,TGTGCCAGTATGGGGTCGACAGCGTTGAACACTGAAGCTTTCTTT
NA,TRBD2,TRBV11-1,TRBJ2-2,CASSFLVAGGNTNTGELFF,TGTGCCAGCAGCTTCCTCGTAGCGGGCGGGAACACGAACACCGGGGAGCTGTTTTTT
many,NA,TRBV29-1,TRBJ2-5,CSAERGGRETQYF,TGCAGCGCCGAGAGGGGGGGTCGAGAGACCCAGTACTTC
NA,TRBD2,TRBV4-2,TRBJ2-1,CAIGPGLALVEQFF,TGTGCCATCGGCCCGGGACTAGCGTTGGTTGAGCAGTTCTTC
few,TRBD2,TRBV20-1,TRBJ2-1,CSARNRLAATYNEQFF,TGCAGTGCTAGAAATCGTCTAGCGGCCACCTACAATGAGCAGTTCTTC
many,NA,TRBV7-3,TRBJ2-1,CASSLGDDLEEQFF,TGTGCCAGCAGCTTAGGGGACGATTTAGAAGAGCAGTTCTTC
many,TRBD1,TRBV29-1,TRBJ1-2,CGAGQGLYYGYTF,TGCGGGGCAGGACAGGGGCTGTACTATGGCTACACCTTC
NA,TRBD2,TRBV7-2,TRBJ2-3,CASSSLAGGFTDTQYF,TGTGCCAGCAGCTCACTAGCGGGGGGATTCACAGATACGCAGTATTTT
many,NA,TRBV25-1,TRBJ2-5,CASRLNQETQYF,TGTGCCAGCAGACTTAATCAAGAGACCCAGTACTTC
NA,TRBD2,TRBV7-9,TRBJ2-7,CASSLRGTSGFYEQYF,TGTGCCAGCAGCTTAAGGGGGACTAGCGGTTTCTACGAGCAGTACTTC
many,NA,TRBV7-3,TRBJ2-7,CASSLNPGGIEQYF,TGTGCCAGCAGCTTAAACCCCGGAGGGATCGAGCAGTACTTC
NA,TRBD1,TRBV10-2,TRBJ2-7,CASSNSEQGDEQYF,TGCGCCAGCAGTAACTCAGAACAGGGGGACGAGCAGTACTTC